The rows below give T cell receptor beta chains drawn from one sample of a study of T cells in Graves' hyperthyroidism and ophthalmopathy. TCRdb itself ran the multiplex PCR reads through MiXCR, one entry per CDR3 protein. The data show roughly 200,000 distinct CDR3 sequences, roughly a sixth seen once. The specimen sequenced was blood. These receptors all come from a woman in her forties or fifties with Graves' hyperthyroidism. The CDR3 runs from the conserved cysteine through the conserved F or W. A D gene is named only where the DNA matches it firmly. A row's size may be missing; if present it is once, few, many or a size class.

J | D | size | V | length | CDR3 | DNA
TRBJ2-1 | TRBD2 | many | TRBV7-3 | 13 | CASSQLADNEQFF | TGTGCCAGCAGTCAACTAGCGGACAATGAGCAGTTCTTC
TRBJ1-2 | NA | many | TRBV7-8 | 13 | CASSLGGPYGYTF | TGTGCCAGCAGCCTGGGGGGACCCTATGGCTACACCTTC
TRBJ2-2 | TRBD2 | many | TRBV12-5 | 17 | CASGIPPGGRATGELFF | TGTGCTAGTGGTATCCCACCTGGCGGGAGGGCCACCGGGGAGCTGTTTTTT
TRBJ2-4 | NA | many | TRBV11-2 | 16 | CASSFLTGGAKNIQYF | TGTGCCAGCAGCTTCTTAACCGGGGGAGCCAAAAACATTCAGTACTTC
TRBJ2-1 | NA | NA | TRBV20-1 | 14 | CSAGGIAPYNEQFF | TGCAGTGCTGGCGGGATAGCACCCTACAATGAGCAGTTCTTC
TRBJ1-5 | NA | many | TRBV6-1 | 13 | CASASAGNQPQHF | TGTGCCAGCGCAAGCGCTGGCAATCAGCCCCAGCATTTT
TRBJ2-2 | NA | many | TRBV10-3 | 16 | CAISESKTANTGELFF | TGTGCCATCAGTGAGTCGAAGACTGCTAACACCGGGGAGCTGTTTTTT
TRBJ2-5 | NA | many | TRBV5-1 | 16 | CASSLRPAGLQETQYF | TGCGCCAGCTCCCTCCGACCAGCGGGCCTCCAAGAGACCCAGTACTTC
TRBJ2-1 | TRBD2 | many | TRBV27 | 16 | CASSSTTSGRADEQFF | TGTGCCAGCAGTTCTACGACTAGCGGGAGGGCCGATGAGCAGTTCTTC
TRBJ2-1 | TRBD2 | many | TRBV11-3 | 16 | CASSTGGTSGGNEQFF | TGTGCCAGCAGTACGGGGGGGACTAGCGGGGGGAATGAGCAGTTCTTC
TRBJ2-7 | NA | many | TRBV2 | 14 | CASSSNRVSYEQYF | TGTGCCAGCAGCTCGAACAGGGTATCCTACGAGCAGTACTTC
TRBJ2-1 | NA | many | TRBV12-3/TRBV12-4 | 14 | CASRPLGGGNEQFF | TGTGCCAGCAGACCATTGGGTGGTGGTAATGAGCAGTTCTTC
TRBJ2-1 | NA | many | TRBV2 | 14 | CARESQGSYNEQFF | TGTGCCAGAGAGTCCCAGGGGTCGTACAATGAGCAGTTCTTC
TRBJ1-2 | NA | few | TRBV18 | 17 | CASSQKRGSSTTVGYTF | TGTGCCAGCTCACAAAAACGGGGAAGTTCCACGACGGTCGGCTACACCTTC
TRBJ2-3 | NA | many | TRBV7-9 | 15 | CASSLRAGASDTQYF | TGTGCCAGCAGCTTAAGGGCAGGGGCGTCAGATACGCAGTATTTT